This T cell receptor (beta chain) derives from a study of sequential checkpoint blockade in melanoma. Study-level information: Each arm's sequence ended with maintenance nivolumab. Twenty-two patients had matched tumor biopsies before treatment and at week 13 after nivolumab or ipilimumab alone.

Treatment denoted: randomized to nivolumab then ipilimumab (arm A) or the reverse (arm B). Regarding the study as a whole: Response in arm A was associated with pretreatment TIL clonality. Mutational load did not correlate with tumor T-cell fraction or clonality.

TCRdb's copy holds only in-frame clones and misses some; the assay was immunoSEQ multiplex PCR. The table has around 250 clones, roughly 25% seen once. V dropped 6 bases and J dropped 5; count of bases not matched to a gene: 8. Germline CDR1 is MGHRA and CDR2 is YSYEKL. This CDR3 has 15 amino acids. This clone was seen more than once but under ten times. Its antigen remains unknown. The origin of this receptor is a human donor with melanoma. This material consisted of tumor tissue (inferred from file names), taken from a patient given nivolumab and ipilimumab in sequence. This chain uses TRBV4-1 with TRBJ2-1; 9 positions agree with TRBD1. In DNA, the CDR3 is TGCGCCAGCAGGAGGGGACAGGGAAAAGACAATGAGCAGTTCTTC. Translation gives CASRRGQGKDNEQFF.